This section outlines one T cell receptor beta chain sequence together with its context. Authors' processing steps: Using reference gene primer amplification, nucleated cell counts were estimated. The assay was immunoSEQ multiplex PCR, and TCRdb's table has in-frame clones only and misses some. V and J calls and clone size are copied from that table; D and trimming were computed from the DNA. Of fewer than 130,000 clones in the sample, about 79% are singletons; the top ten hold approximately 16%. V lost 4 bases and J 0 bases, leaving 22 bases between the germline ends. The V gene's germline CDR1 is KGHSY and CDR2 FQNENV. The CDR3 is made up of 18 amino acids. The data were obtained in a study of blood T cell repertoires in COVID-19.

This TCR was sampled from a woman of 80 years or more with active or convalescent COVID-19. Sequencing input: peripheral blood. The chain employs TRBV16 and TRBJ2-7; maybe TRBD2 (7 bases). The CDR3 loop reads CASSLIGRGFDGSYEQYF. In DNA, the CDR3 is TGTGCCAGCAGCCTAATAGGGAGGGGGTTCGACGGCTCCTACGAGCAGTACTTC.